This T cell receptor beta chain was sequenced for a study of beta chain features in type 1 diabetes. About the study: Age, gender, cell numbers and subset yield matched between patients and controls.

Reverse transcribing all isolated RNA meant expressed TCRB transcripts were sequenced. Naive, central memory and regulatory T cell samples came to a mean of approximately 3.57 million reads. The protocol was immunoSEQ multiplex PCR, while the TCRdb copy is restricted to in-frame clones and leaves out a portion. The repertoire holds about 620,000 clones, with around 15% as singletons. With respect to this clone: Its cognate antigen is unknown.

The CDR3 consists of 14 residues. The germline V gene has CDR1 SEHNR and CDR2 FQNEAQ (reference sequence). The V gene end was trimmed by 5 bases and the J gene end by 7 bases; junction bases not matched to a gene: 8. Study conclusions and caveats: PCR might pick shorter templates more often, in the same way for patients and controls. Shortening that was moderate but significant affected the TCRB CDR3s of Type 1 diabetes patients in all four CD4+ subsets.

The TCR originated in a man aged 18 to 35 in good health. The gene calls are TRBV7-9 and TRBJ2-7; 10 bases are a match to TRBD1. Sequencing used naive CD4+ T cells from blood. CDR3 DNA sequence: TGTGCCAGCAGCCTACGACAGGGGGCGCGGGAGCAGTACTTC. Translation: CASSLRQGAREQYF. The full variable domain, in which reference TRBV7-9 and TRBJ2-7 provide the parts outside the CDR3, is DTGVSQNPRHKITKRGQNVTFRCDPISEHNRLYWYRQTLGQGPEFLTYFQNEAQLEKSRLLSDRFSAERPKGSFSTLEIQRTEQGDSAMYLCASSLRQGAREQYFGPGTRLTVT.